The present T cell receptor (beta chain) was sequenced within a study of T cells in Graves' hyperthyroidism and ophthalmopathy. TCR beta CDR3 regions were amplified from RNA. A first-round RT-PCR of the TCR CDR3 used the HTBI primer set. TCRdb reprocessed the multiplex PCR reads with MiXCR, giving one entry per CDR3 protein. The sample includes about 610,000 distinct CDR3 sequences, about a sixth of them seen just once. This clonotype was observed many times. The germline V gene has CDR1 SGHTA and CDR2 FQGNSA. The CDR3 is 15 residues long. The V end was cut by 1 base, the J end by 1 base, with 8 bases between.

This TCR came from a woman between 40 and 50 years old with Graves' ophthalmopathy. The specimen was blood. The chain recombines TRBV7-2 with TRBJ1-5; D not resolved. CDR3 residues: CASSLGSGSNQPQHF. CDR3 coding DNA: TGTGCCAGCAGCTTAGGATCGGGCAGCAATCAGCCCCAGCATTTT.